These T cell receptor beta chains were read from a single sample in a study of T-cell reconstitution after alpha-beta-depleted transplantation in children. A single record per CDR3 protein comes from TCRdb applying MiXCR to the PCR reads. The table has about 72,000 distinct CDR3 sequences, more than 5.5% seen once; the top ten hold around 2.6%. This specimen was PBMCs from the stem cell graft donor, taken from the stem cell graft. These receptors came from a human donor who donated a stem cell graft to a child with acute lymphoblastic leukemia. CDR3s include the opening cysteine and the closing phenylalanine or tryptophan. Fields, in order: J gene, V gene, D gene, clone size, CDR3 DNA, CDR3 protein. D genes are given only for firm matches. Expanded clones get a size class; other rows say once, few or many, or leave the size out.

>TRBJ1-5|TRBV12-3/TRBV12-4|TRBD1|many
TGTGCCAGCAGCTCACAGGGGATGGGGAATCAGCCCCAGCATTTT
CASSSQGMGNQPQHF
>TRBJ2-1|TRBV19|TRBD1|-
TGTGCCAGTAGTACTTTCGGGACAGGGGGCGTCAATGAGCAGTTCTTC
CASSTFGTGGVNEQFF
>TRBJ1-2|TRBV18|-|-
TGTGCCAGCTCACCATCAAGAGAGGTCTATGGCTACACCTTC
CASSPSREVYGYTF
>TRBJ2-7|TRBV11-2|-|many
TGTGCCAGCAGCTTAGAGAGTCCCCCCTACGAGCAGTACTTC
CASSLESPPYEQYF
>TRBJ1-1|TRBV9|-|many
TGTGCCAGCAGCGTAGCCGCGGGGGTGACTGAAGCTTTCTTT
CASSVAAGVTEAFF
>TRBJ2-7|TRBV7-7|-|many
TGTGCTAGCAGCCAATTCCAGGGCTACGAGCAGTACTTC
CASSQFQGYEQYF
>TRBJ2-1|TRBV11-2|-|many
TGTGCCAGCAGCCGTTCAACGCGTGAGCAGTTCTTC
CASSRSTREQFF
>TRBJ2-3|TRBV7-8|-|many
TGTGCCAGCAGCTCACCGGTAGCGGAAGGAAAAATTAGCACAGATACGCAGTATTTT
CASSSPVAEGKISTDTQYF
>TRBJ1-1|TRBV15|-|many
TGTGCCACCAGCAGAGATGCGGGGCAGGGAGGGGTTGAAGCTTTCTTT
CATSRDAGQGGVEAFF
>TRBJ1-2|TRBV4-2|-|many
TGTGCCAGCAGCCAAGATCCCTGGGTGGCAGGCGGAAAGGGCTACACCTTC
CASSQDPWVAGGKGYTF
>TRBJ2-4|TRBV7-9|-|many
TGTGCCAGCAGCCTCTCACGGGCGGTAGCCAAAAACATTCAGTACTTC
CASSLSRAVAKNIQYF
>TRBJ2-2|TRBV12-3/TRBV12-4|TRBD1|-
TGTGCCATCTGTTTAGTTTTGATGGGGGACAGAGACACCGGGGAGCTGTTTTTT
CAICLVLMGDRDTGELFF
>TRBJ1-6|TRBV4-1|TRBD1|few
TGCGCCAGCCCCGGCGGGGGACAGGGTTCTAATTCACCCCTCCACTTT
CASPGGGQGSNSPLHF
>TRBJ1-5|TRBV28|-|many
TGTGCCAGCAGCCTTACGTATCAGCCCCAGCATTTT
CASSLTYQPQHF
>TRBJ2-7|TRBV2|-|-
TGTGCCAGCAGAGCCTACGAGCAGTACTTC
CASRAYEQYF
>TRBJ2-6|TRBV4-3|-|-
TGCGCCAGCAGCCAAGATCGCCCGGGCCCTGGGGCCAACGTCCTGACTTTC
CASSQDRPGPGANVLTF
>TRBJ1-1|TRBV20-1|-|many
TGCAGTGCTAGCCCCTCCACAGTGAACACTGAAGCTTTCTTT
CSASPSTVNTEAFF
>TRBJ1-1|TRBV20-1|-|medium-sized
TGCAGTGCTAGAACAGTCCTTATGAACACTGAAGCTTTCTTT
CSARTVLMNTEAFF
>TRBJ1-5|TRBV6-1|-|many
TGTGCCAGCCAGGACGGCTTCAATCAGCCCCAGCATTTT
CASQDGFNQPQHF
>TRBJ2-5|TRBV25-1|TRBD1|-
TGTGCCAGCAGTGACGGACAGGGCGAGGTGGAGACCCAGTACTTC
CASSDGQGEVETQYF
>TRBJ2-7|TRBV7-2|-|many
TGTGCCAGCAGCTTAGGTCGGCAGAACCGAAAGCAGTACTTC
CASSLGRQNRKQYF
>TRBJ2-6|TRBV29-1|-|-
TGCAGCGCTGGATTCGGGACTTCCAGCTCTGGGGCCAACGTCCTGACTTTC
CSAGFGTSSSGANVLTF
>TRBJ1-4|TRBV9|-|many
TGTGCCAGCAGCGTCCTCGGGACCCCTAATGAAAAACTGTTTTTT
CASSVLGTPNEKLFF
>TRBJ1-1|TRBV5-6|-|many
TGTGCCAGCAGCTTGGTCGACACTGAAGCTTTCTTT
CASSLVDTEAFF
>TRBJ1-6|TRBV21-1|-|few
TGTGCCAGCAGCACCCGACAGGGCTCTTGCTATAATTCACCCCTCCACTTT
CASSTRQGSCYNSPLHF
>TRBJ1-3|TRBV18|-|few
TGTGCCAGCTCACCACGACAGGAAAGAAACACCATATATTTT
CASSPRQERNTIYF
>TRBJ1-2|TRBV4-3|-|many
TGCGCCAGCAGCCAAGAGGGGCAGACCTATGGCTACACCTTC
CASSQEGQTYGYTF
>TRBJ2-7|TRBV4-2|-|many
TGTGCCAGCAGCCAAGATTTCGTTCCGGGGCCCAGCGATTACGAGCAGTACTTC
CASSQDFVPGPSDYEQYF
>TRBJ2-3|TRBV9|TRBD2|many
TGTGCCAGCAGCGTAGGCGGGGGAACCACAGATACGCAGTATTTT
CASSVGGGTTDTQYF
>TRBJ2-4|TRBV6-2/TRBV6-3|TRBD1|-
TGTGCCAGCAGTTCCTACAGGGGATCGAACATTCAGTACTTC
CASSSYRGSNIQYF
>TRBJ2-7|TRBV29-1|TRBD2|few
TGCAGCGCGACTAGCGGGAGCTCCTACGAGCAGTACTTC
CSATSGSSYEQYF
>TRBJ2-7|TRBV11-3|-|few
TGTGCCAGCAGCCGTGGAGGGGGTTCCTACGAGCAGTACTTC
CASSRGGGSYEQYF
>TRBJ2-1|TRBV29-1|TRBD2|many
TGCAGCGTTGATGGACTAGCGGGAAGGAATGAGCAGTTCTTC
CSVDGLAGRNEQFF
>TRBJ1-5|TRBV28|-|many
TGTGCCAGCAGTTTCAGGACAGATACTAGCAATCAGCCCCAGCATTTT
CASSFRTDTSNQPQHF
>TRBJ2-5|TRBV27|TRBD2|many
TGTGCCAGCAGTTACTTAGCGGGAGGCCGGGAGACCCAGTACTTC
CASSYLAGGRETQYF
>TRBJ2-7|TRBV5-1|TRBD1|many
TGCGCCAGCAGCTTGGGGTCACCAGGGGGCCAATACTTC
CASSLGSPGGQYF
>TRBJ2-5|TRBV15|-|many
TGTGCCACCAGCAGAGTCGCGGGGGCGGGGGAGACCCAGTACTTC
CATSRVAGAGETQYF
>TRBJ1-2|TRBV6-5|-|few
TGTGCCAGCAGTTACTCGGTAGCTAACTATGGCTACACCTTC
CASSYSVANYGYTF
>TRBJ2-1|TRBV6-4|TRBD2|few
TGTGCCAGCAGTGAGAGCGGGGGCTCCTACAATGAGCAGTTCTTC
CASSESGGSYNEQFF
>TRBJ1-1|TRBV5-1|-|many
TGCGCCAGCAGCTTGGCCTCGACAGCGAACACTGAAGCTTTCTTT
CASSLASTANTEAFF
>TRBJ2-5|TRBV5-1|TRBD1|many
TGCGCCAGCAGCTTGCCCCTCGAACTGCCACAGGGGGTCCAAGAGACCCAGTACTTC
CASSLPLELPQGVQETQYF
>TRBJ1-2|TRBV9|-|few
TGTGCCAGCAGCGGGTACTATGGCTACACCTTC
CASSGYYGYTF
>TRBJ2-7|TRBV20-1|-|many
TGCAGTGCTAGACTCAGGGCTCAGTACGAGCAGTACTTC
CSARLRAQYEQYF
>TRBJ1-6|TRBV7-6|-|-
TGTGCCAGCAGCAAAGGGGGGCCAGGACCGAATTCACCCCTCCACTTT
CASSKGGPGPNSPLHF
>TRBJ1-3|TRBV12-5|-|-
TGTGCTAGTGGTTTGAATGGGGGTCCTGGAAACACCATATATTTT
CASGLNGGPGNTIYF
>TRBJ1-4|TRBV27|TRBD1|-
TGTGCCAGCAGTTCAAATACAGGGGGCTATGTCGGAAAACTGTTTTTT
CASSSNTGGYVGKLFF
>TRBJ1-1|TRBV9|TRBD1|-
TGTGCCAGCAGCCCACAGGGGGCCTACACTGAAGCTTTCTTT
CASSPQGAYTEAFF
>TRBJ1-1|TRBV7-4|-|-
TGTGCCAGCAGCTTAGCGCGGGGTGAGGCTTTCTTT
CASSLARGEAFF
>TRBJ2-5|TRBV9|TRBD2|-
TGTGCCAGCAGCGTAGAGCGGGGTACCCGTTGGGAGACCCAGTACTTC
CASSVERGTRWETQYF
>TRBJ2-5|TRBV20-1|TRBD1|few
TGCAGTGCTAGACCACAGGGGGGGACCCAGTACTTC
CSARPQGGTQYF
>TRBJ2-7|TRBV2|-|few
TGTGCCAGCAGTATATACGAGCAGTACTTC
CASSIYEQYF
>TRBJ2-1|TRBV7-8|-|many
TGTGCCAGCAGCTTAGCGGTCGGGTGGAATGAGCAGTTCTTC
CASSLAVGWNEQFF
>TRBJ2-5|TRBV25-1|TRBD1|many
TGTGCCAGCAGTGACGGGACAGGGTCAGAGACCCAGTACTTC
CASSDGTGSETQYF